A single sample is the source of the 14 T cell receptor beta chains below, sequenced in a study of shared clonotypes between healthy human individuals. The method was immunoSEQ multiplex PCR; TCRdb's version includes in-frame clones alone and lacks a portion of them. In the table there are 2 million to 2.5 million clones, 93% of which are singletons. The sequenced material came from naive CD4+ T cells from PBMCs. Stated subset: CD45RA+ positively selected. The receptors were sampled from a man in his late teens or twenties in good health. Some clones in this sample may be carry-over from other donors' samples.

V gene TRBV28 combines with J gene TRBJ1-4, with no clear D. CDR1 and CDR2 (germline): MDHEN, SYDVKM. V was shortened by 3 bases and J by 8 bases, with 16 bases between the two germline ends. This CDR3 is built from 15 residues. In DNA, the CDR3 is TGTGCCAGCAGTTTCCTCGAGGGCCGAGCCGAAAAACTGTTTTTT. Amino acids: CASSFLEGRAEKLFF.

V gene TRBV28 combines with J gene TRBJ1-3, with D possibly matching TRBD1 (6 bases). Germline V CDR1 and CDR2: MDHEN, SYDVKM. V was pared by 5 bases and J by 4 bases, with 15 bases between. This CDR3 is 15 amino acids long. The DNA of the CDR3 is TGTGCCAGCAGTATAAGGGGGGGGTACGGAAACACCATATATTTT. It translates to CASSIRGGYGNTIYF.

The DNA for the CDR3 is TGTGCCAGCAGCAAGGGACAGGGTAAAGAGACCCAGTACTTC. This encodes CASSKGQGKETQYF. The rearrangement links TRBV7-8 to TRBJ2-5; TRBD1 aligns across 9 bases. The CDR3 runs to 14 residues. V dropped 5 bases and J dropped 3; count of bases not matched to a gene: 4. Germline assignment: CDR1 SGHVS and CDR2 FQNEAQ.

The V and J genes are TRBV19 and TRBJ2-2, with D possibly matching TRBD1 (6 bases). Germline V gene data show CDR1 as LNHDA and CDR2 as SQIVND (reference sequence). The CDR3 consists of 15 residues. V was trimmed by 10 bases and J by 4 bases, leaving 19 bases between them. The CDR3 region has the DNA TGTGCCACAGGGGATGGGCGCCTCGGCACCGGGGAGCTGTTTTTT. Protein: CATGDGRLGTGELFF.

The V and J genes are TRBV18 and TRBJ1-4; possible D gene TRBD1, 5 bases. Looked up from germline, CDR1 is KGHSH and CDR2 is LQKENI. V lost 5 bases and J 8 bases, leaving 15 bases between the germline ends. This CDR3 is 14 amino acids long. In DNA, the CDR3 is TGTGCCAGCTCATCTCTCTTGGGGGACGAAAAACTGTTTTTT. Protein: CASSSLLGDEKLFF.

J is TRBJ1-1 and V is TRBV28; D call uncertain. This CDR3 contains 13 residues. Looked up from germline, CDR1 is MDHEN and CDR2 is SYDVKM. V lost 8 bases to trimming and J lost 6 bases, with 16 bases between them. The CDR3 DNA reads TGTGCCAGCGTCCCAAGCGTAGTCCCTGAAGCTTTCTTT. Its protein product is CASVPSVVPEAFF.

The chain couples TRBV7-9 to TRBJ1-4; possibly TRBD1 for D (5 bases). V gave up 5 bases and J gave up 7 bases, with 11 bases separating them. Germline CDR1 SEHNR, CDR2 FQNEAQ (reference sequence). The CDR3 loop spans 13 amino acids. The CDR3 loop reads CASSSRGPEKLFF. CDR3 bases: TGTGCCAGCAGCAGCCGGGGACCTGAAAAACTGTTTTTT.

J is TRBJ1-2 and V is TRBV5-1; D is perhaps TRBD1 (5 bases). Germline values: CDR1 SGHRS, CDR2 YFSETQ. This CDR3 spans 15 amino acids. V shed 0 bases and J shed 4 bases, with 13 bases lying between them. The CDR3 nucleotides are TGCGCCAGCAGCTTGGATGGGGGATCTACCTATGGCTACACCTTC. This gives the protein CASSLDGGSTYGYTF. The full variable domain, with the rest looked up from reference TRBV5-1 and TRBJ1-2, is KAGVTQTPRYLIKTRGQQVTLSCSPISGHRSVSWYQQTPGQGLQFLFEYFSETQRNKGNFPGRFSGRQFSNSRSEMNVSTLELGDSALYLCASSLDGGSTYGYTFGSGTRLTVV.

The V gene is TRBV28, the J gene TRBJ2-6; no clear D gene. CDR1 is MDHEN and CDR2 is SYDVKM in the germline V gene. The V and J ends lost 7 bases and 0 bases respectively, with 13 bases between them. This CDR3 has 16 amino acids. In DNA, the CDR3 is TGTGCCAGCACCCTGACGGCGAGCTCTGGGGCCAACGTCCTGACTTTC. Encoded protein: CASTLTASSGANVLTF.

This chain links TRBV20-1 with TRBJ2-7; D unresolved. Germline V gene data show CDR1 as DFQATT and CDR2 as SNEGSKA (reference sequence). V was clipped by 3 bases and J by 6 bases, with 6 bases between them. This CDR3 is built from 10 residues. This CDR3 reads CSASRAEQYF. For the CDR3, the DNA is TGCAGTGCTAGCCGGGCCGAGCAGTACTTC.

The chain employs TRBV28 and TRBJ2-7, with 12 bases fitting TRBD2. The length of the CDR3 is 15 residues. Germline assignment: CDR1 MDHEN and CDR2 SYDVKM. Trimming at V came to 3 bases and at J to 9 bases, leaving 9 bases not matched to a gene. In DNA form, the CDR3 reads TGTGCCAGCAGTTTCCGGGCTAGCGGGAGGGGTCGGCAGTACTTC. This sequence encodes CASSFRASGRGRQYF.

This clone showed up just once. This chain joins TRBV9 and TRBJ2-5; D may correspond to TRBD1 or TRBD2 (5 bases each). Germline lookup yields CDR1 SGDLS and CDR2 YYNGEE. The CDR3 sequence is 15 residues long. V gave up 1 base and J gave up 4 bases, with 14 bases separating them. The CDR3 DNA reads as TGTGCCAGCAGCGTAAACAGAGGGGTAGGAGAGACCCAGTACTTC. Translating gives CASSVNRGVGETQYF.

The genes are TRBV27 and TRBJ1-6; D gene unclear. Trimming took off 2 bases at V and 13 bases at J, with 15 bases between the two ends. The V gene's germline CDR1 is MNHEY and CDR2 SMNVEV (reference sequence). The CDR3 loop spans 14 amino acids. CDR3 DNA sequence: TGTGCCAGCAGTTTACGGAGCCCCGGGGTCCCCCTCCACTTT. Encoded protein: CASSLRSPGVPLHF.

A word on this clone: Other DNA variants within this sample encode the same CDR3. This chain connects TRBV11-2 to TRBJ1-3; D gene ambiguous. Per germline, CDR1 SGHAT and CDR2 FQNNGV. CDR3 length equals 14 residues. V was shortened by 3 bases and J by 0 bases, with 6 bases between the two germline ends. The chain's CDR3 is CASSFPGSGNTIYF. CDR3 sequence (DNA): TGTGCCAGCAGCTTCCCGGGCTCTGGAAACACCATATATTTT.